A selection of T cell receptor beta chains follows, all from one sample in a study of shared clonotypes between healthy human individuals. Here immunoSEQ multiplex PCR was the method, and the copy in TCRdb shows in-frame clones only, minus some. The sample includes a few hundred thousand clones, 60% to 70% of them seen just once. The sequencing sample was made of memory CD4+ T cells sorted from blood. The receptors were gathered from a man aged 25 to 45 in good health. CDR3s include the opening cysteine and the closing phenylalanine or tryptophan. A D gene is named only where the DNA matches it firmly. For some rows the clone size is stated as once, few or many, or as a class when expanded; others skip it.

d_gene | j_gene | abundance | v_gene | CDR3nt | CDR3aa
TRBD2 | TRBJ2-3 | - | TRBV5-1 | TGCGCCAGCAGCCCAAGCGGGACTAGTATTAATACGCAGTATTTT | CASSPSGTSINTQYF
- | TRBJ1-1 | many | TRBV7-9 | TGTGCCAGCAGCTTTAGGTCGAGGGACCCCCTGAACACTGAAGCTTTCTTT | CASSFRSRDPLNTEAFF
- | TRBJ2-2 | few | TRBV6-6 | TGTGCCAGCAGTTTGCCCATCCGGGGGGAGCTGTTTTTT | CASSLPIRGELFF
- | TRBJ2-2 | - | TRBV11-3 | TGTGCCAGCAGCTTAGAATCTACGGCCGGGGAGCTGTTTTTT | CASSLESTAGELFF
- | TRBJ2-1 | many | TRBV7-6 | TGTGCCAGCAGCTCGAACAGGGTCTCCTACAATGAGCAGTTCTTC | CASSSNRVSYNEQFF
TRBD2 | TRBJ2-1 | - | TRBV7-9 | TGTGCCAGCAGCTTATGGCTAGCGGGAGAGTACAATGAGCAGTTCTTC | CASSLWLAGEYNEQFF
- | TRBJ2-2 | - | TRBV6-5 | TGTGCCAGCAGTTACCAATACGGGGAGCTGTTTTTT | CASSYQYGELFF
- | TRBJ2-1 | - | TRBV19 | TGTGCCAGTAGTATAGTCGGCCTTAACAATGAGCAGTTCTTC | CASSIVGLNNEQFF
- | TRBJ2-1 | - | TRBV27 | TGTGCCAGCAGTTTAAGTCAGATCAATGAGCAGTTCTTC | CASSLSQINEQFF
- | TRBJ2-2 | - | TRBV27 | TGTGCCAGCACCAGAAGCGGAGGCTTGAACACCGGGGAGCTGTTTTTT | CASTRSGGLNTGELFF
- | TRBJ1-1 | - | TRBV7-8 | TGTGCCAGCAGAGCCTCAACTTACGGAGGTTCTGAAGCTTTCTTT | CASRASTYGGSEAFF
TRBD1 | TRBJ2-3 | - | TRBV2 | TGTGCCAGCGGCCGGGACAGGGGAGAAGCGGATACGCAGTATTTT | CASGRDRGEADTQYF
- | TRBJ1-4 | few | TRBV5-4 | TGTGCCAGCAGCTTGGGCGGGAGTGAAAAACTGTTTTTT | CASSLGGSEKLFF
- | TRBJ2-1 | - | TRBV2 | TGTGCCAGCAGTGTAGTCAATGAGCAGTTCTTC | CASSVVNEQFF
- | TRBJ2-3 | - | TRBV9 | TGTGCCAGCAGCGTAGGCTTCACAGATACGCAGTATTTT | CASSVGFTDTQYF
- | TRBJ2-2 | - | TRBV11-3 | TGTGCCAGCAGCTTCGGGACCACCTCTTGGGGCGGGGAGCTGTTTTTT | CASSFGTTSWGGELFF
- | TRBJ2-7 | - | TRBV7-2 | TGTGCCAGCAGCCCAGTGGGGGGCGCATTGGGCGAGCAGTACTTC | CASSPVGGALGEQYF
- | TRBJ1-4 | - | TRBV6-5 | TGTGCCAGCGGGGGCTCCGCTACTAATGAAAAACTGTTTTTT | CASGGSATNEKLFF
TRBD2 | TRBJ2-1 | - | TRBV5-1 | TGCGCCAGCAGTCTTACTAGCGGGTCCTACAATGAGCAGTTCTTC | CASSLTSGSYNEQFF
TRBD1 | TRBJ1-2 | - | TRBV6-5 | TGTGCCAGCAGTCGGGACAGGGGAGGCTATGGCTACACCTTC | CASSRDRGGYGYTF